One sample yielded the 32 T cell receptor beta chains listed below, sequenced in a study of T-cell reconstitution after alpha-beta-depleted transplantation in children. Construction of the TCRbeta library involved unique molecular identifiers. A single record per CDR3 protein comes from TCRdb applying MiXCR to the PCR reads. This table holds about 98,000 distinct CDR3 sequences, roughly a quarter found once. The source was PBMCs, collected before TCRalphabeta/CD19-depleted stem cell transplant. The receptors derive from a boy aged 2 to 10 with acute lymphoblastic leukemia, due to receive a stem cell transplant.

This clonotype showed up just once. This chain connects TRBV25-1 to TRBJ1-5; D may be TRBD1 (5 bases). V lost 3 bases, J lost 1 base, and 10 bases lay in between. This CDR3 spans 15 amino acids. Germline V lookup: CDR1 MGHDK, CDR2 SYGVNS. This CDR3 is CASSEGGKSNQPQHF. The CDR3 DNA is TGTGCCAGCAGTGAGGGGGGGAAAAGCAATCAGCCCCAGCATTTT.

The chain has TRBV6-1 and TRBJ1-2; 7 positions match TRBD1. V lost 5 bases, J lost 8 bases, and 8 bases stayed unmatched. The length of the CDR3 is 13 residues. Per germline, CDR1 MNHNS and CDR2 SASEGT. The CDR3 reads CASSPTGFSGYTF. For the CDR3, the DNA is TGTGCCAGCAGTCCGACAGGGTTCAGCGGCTACACCTTC.

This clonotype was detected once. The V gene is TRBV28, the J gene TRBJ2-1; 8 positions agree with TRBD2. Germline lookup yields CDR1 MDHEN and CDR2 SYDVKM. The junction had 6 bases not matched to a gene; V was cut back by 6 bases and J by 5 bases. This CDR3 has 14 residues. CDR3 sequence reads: CASRSTGGDNEQFF. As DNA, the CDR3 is TGTGCCAGCAGATCAACGGGAGGGGACAATGAGCAGTTCTTC. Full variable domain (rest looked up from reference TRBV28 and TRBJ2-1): DVKVTQSSRYLVKRTGEKVFLECVQDMDHENMFWYRQDPGLGLRLIYFSYDVKMKEKGDIPEGYSVSREKKERFSLILESASTNQTSMYLCASRSTGGDNEQFFGPGTRLTVL.

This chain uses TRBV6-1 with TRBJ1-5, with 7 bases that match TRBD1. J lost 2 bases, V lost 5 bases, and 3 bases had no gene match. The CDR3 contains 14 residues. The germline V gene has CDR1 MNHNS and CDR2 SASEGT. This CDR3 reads CASSTGVRNQPQHF. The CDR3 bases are TGTGCCAGCAGTACAGGGGTACGCAATCAGCCCCAGCATTTT.

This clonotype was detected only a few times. In DNA, the CDR3 is TGTGCCAGCATTCGATCGGGACTAGCGGAGGGCACCGGGGAGCTGTTTTTT. Translating gives CASIRSGLAEGTGELFF. V is TRBV6-1 and J is TRBJ2-2; 11 bases are a match to TRBD2. The CDR3 contains 17 residues. Germline values: CDR1 MNHNS, CDR2 SASEGT. The trim removed 7 bases at V and 4 bases at J, leaving 11 bases unmatched.

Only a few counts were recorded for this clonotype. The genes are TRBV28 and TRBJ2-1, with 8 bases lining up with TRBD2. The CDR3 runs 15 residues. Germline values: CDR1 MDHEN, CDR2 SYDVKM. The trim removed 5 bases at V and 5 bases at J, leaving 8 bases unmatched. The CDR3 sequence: CASSPPGLGDNEQFF. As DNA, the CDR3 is TGTGCCAGCAGTCCGCCGGGACTAGGGGACAATGAGCAGTTCTTC.

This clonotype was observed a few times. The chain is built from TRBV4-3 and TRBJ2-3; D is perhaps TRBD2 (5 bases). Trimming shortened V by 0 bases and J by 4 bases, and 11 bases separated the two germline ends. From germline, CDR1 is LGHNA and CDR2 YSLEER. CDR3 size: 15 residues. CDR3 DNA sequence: TGCGCCAGCAGCCAAGATGGGAGAGAACCAGATACGCAGTATTTT. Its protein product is CASSQDGREPDTQYF.

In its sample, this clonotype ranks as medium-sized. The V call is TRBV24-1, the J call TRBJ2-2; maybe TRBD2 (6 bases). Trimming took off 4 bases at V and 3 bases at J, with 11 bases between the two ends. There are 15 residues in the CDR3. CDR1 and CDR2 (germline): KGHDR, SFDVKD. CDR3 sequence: CATSDGGADTGELFF. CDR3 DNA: TGTGCCACCAGTGACGGAGGGGCCGACACCGGGGAGCTGTTTTTT.

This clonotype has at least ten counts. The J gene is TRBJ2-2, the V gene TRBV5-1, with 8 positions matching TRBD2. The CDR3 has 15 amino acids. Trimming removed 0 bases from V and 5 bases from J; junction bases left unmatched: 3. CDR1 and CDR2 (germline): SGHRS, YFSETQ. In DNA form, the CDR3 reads TGCGCCAGCAGCTTGGTGGGACTAGAGACCGGGGAGCTGTTTTTT. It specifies CASSLVGLETGELFF.

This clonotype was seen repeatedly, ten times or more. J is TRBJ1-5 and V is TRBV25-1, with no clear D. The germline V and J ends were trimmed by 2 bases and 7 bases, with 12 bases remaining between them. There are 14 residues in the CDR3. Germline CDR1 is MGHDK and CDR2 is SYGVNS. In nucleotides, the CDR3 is TGTGCCAGCAGTGAAGGTAGGCTGCGGCAGCCCCAGCATTTT. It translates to CASSEGRLRQPQHF.

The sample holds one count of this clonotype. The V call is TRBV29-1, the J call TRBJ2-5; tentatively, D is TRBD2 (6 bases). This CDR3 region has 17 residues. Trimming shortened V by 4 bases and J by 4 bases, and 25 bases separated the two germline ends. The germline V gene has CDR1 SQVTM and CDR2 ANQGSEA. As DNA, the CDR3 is TGCAGCGTTGTCCCGGGGCGGAGGGGCCGGAGTAGAGAGACCCAGTACTTC. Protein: CSVVPGRRGRSRETQYF.

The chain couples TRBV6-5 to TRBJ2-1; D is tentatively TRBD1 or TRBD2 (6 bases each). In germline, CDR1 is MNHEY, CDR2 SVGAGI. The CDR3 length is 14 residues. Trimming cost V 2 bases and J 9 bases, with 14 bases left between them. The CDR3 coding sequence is TGTGCCAGCAGTTACAAAACCGGGGGCCTTGAGCAGTTCTTC. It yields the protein CASSYKTGGLEQFF.

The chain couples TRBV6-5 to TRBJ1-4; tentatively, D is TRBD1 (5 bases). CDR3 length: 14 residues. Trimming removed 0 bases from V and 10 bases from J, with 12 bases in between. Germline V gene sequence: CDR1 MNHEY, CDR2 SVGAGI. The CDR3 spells CASSYSGTTGKLFF. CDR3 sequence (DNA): TGTGCCAGCAGTTACTCGGGGACGACGGGAAAACTGTTTTTT.

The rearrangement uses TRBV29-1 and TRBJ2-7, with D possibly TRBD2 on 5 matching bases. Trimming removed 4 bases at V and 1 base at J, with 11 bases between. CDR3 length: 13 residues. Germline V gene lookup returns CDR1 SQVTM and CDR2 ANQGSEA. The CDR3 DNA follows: TGCAGCGTTGTTCGGGGAACGTCCTACGAGCAGTACTTC. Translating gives CSVVRGTSYEQYF.

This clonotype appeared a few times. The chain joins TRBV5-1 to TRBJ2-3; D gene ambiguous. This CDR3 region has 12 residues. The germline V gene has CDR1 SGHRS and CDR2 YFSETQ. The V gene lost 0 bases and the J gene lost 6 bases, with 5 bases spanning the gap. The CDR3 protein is CASSLESDTQYF. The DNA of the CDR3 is TGCGCCAGCAGCTTGGAATCGGATACGCAGTATTTT.

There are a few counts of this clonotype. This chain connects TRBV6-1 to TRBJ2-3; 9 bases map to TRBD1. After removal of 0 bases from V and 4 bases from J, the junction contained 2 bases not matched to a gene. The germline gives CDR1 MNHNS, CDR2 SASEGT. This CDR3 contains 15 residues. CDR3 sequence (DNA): TGTGCCAGCAGTGAAGCTACAGGGGGCGCAGATACGCAGTATTTT. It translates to CASSEATGGADTQYF.

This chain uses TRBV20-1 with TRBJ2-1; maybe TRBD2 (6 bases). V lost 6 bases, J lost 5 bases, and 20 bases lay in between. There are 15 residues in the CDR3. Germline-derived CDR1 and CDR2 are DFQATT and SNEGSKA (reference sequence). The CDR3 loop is CSASRGAEGDNEQFF. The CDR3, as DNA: TGCAGTGCCTCCCGGGGTGCGGAGGGCGACAATGAGCAGTTCTTC.

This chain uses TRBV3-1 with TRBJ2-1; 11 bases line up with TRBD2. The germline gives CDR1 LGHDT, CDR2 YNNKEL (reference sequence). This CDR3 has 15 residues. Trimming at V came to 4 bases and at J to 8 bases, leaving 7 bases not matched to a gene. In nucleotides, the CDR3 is TGTGCCAGCAGCCTACCGGGACTAGCGGAGTATGAGCAGTTCTTC. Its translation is CASSLPGLAEYEQFF.

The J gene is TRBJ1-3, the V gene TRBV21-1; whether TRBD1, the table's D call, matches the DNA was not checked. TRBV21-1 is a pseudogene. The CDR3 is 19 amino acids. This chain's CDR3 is CASSKPGQLDNFSGNTIYF. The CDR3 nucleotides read TGTGCCAGCAGCAAACCGGGACAGCTGGATAATTTCTCTGGAAACACCATATATTTT.

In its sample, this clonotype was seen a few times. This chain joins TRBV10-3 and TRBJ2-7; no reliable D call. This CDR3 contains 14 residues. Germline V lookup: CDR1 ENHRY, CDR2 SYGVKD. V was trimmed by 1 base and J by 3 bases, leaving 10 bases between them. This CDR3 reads CAISEWSLGYEQYF. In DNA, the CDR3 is TGTGCCATCAGTGAGTGGTCTCTCGGCTACGAGCAGTACTTC.

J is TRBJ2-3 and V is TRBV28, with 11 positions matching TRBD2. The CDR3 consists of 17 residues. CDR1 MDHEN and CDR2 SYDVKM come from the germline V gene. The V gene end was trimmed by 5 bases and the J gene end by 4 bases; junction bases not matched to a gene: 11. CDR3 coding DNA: TGTGCCAGCAGTCTAGGGAGGACTAGCGGGTCTGCAGATACGCAGTATTTT. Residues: CASSLGRTSGSADTQYF.

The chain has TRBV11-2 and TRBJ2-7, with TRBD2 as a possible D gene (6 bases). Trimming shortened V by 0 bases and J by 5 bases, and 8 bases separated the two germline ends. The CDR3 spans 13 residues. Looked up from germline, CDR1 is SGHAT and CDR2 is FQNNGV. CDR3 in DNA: TGTGCCAGCAGCTTAGAGGGAGGCCACGAGCAGTACTTC. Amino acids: CASSLEGGHEQYF.

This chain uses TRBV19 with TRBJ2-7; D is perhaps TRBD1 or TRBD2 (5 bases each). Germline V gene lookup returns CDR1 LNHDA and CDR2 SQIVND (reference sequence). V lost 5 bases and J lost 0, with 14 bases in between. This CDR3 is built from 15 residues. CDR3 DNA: TGTGCCAGTAGTCAGCAGGGCCGGGGCTCCTACGAGCAGTACTTC. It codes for CASSQQGRGSYEQYF.

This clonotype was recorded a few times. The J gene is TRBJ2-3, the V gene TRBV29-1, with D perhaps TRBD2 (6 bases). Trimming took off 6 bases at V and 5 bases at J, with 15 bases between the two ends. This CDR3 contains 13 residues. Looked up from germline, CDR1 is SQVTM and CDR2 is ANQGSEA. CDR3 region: CSVGSSGRDTQYF. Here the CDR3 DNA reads TGCAGCGTCGGGAGTTCAGGGAGAGATACGCAGTATTTT.

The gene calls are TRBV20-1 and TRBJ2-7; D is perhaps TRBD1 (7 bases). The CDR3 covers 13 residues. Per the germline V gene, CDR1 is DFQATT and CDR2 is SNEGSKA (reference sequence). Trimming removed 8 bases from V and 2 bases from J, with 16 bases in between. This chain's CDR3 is CSKQGGPPYEQYF. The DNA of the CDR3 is TGCAGTAAGCAGGGGGGCCCCCCCTACGAGCAGTACTTC.

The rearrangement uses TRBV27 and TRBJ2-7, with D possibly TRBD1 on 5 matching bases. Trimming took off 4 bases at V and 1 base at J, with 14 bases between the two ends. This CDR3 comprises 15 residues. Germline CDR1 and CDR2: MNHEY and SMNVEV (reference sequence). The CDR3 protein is CASSSLAGYSYEQYF. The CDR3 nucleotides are TGTGCCAGCAGTTCCTTAGCAGGGTATTCCTACGAGCAGTACTTC.

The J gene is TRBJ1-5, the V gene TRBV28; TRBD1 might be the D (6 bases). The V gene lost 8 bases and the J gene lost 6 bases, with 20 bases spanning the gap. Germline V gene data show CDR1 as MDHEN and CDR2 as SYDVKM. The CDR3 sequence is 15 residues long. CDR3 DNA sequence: TGTGCCAGCTTAAAAGGATCGAGGGGGATTCAGCCCCAGCATTTT. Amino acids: CASLKGSRGIQPQHF.

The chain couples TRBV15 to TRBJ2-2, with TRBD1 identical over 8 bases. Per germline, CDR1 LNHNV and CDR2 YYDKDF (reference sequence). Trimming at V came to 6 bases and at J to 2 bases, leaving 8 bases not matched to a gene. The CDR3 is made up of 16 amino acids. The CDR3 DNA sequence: TGTGCCACCAGAAACCCCGGACAGGGCAACACCGGGGAGCTGTTTTTT. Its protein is CATRNPGQGNTGELFF.

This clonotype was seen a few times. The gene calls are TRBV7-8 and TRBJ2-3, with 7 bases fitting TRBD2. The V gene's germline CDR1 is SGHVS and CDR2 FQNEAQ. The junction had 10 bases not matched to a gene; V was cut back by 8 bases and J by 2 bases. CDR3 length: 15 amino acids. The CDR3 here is CASGGLAASTDTQYF. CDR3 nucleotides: TGTGCCAGCGGCGGCCTAGCGGCCTCCACAGATACGCAGTATTTT.

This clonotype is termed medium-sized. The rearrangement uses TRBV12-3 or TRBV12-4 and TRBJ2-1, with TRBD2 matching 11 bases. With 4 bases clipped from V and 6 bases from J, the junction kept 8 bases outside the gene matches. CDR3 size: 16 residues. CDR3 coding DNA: TGTGCCAGCAGTTCGACTAGCGGGAACGGGCTCAATGAGCAGTTCTTC. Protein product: CASSSTSGNGLNEQFF.

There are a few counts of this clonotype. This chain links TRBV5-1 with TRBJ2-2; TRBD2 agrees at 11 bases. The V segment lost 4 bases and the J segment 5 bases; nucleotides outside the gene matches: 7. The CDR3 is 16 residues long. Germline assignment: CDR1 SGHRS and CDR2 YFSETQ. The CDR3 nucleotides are TGCGCCAGCAGCCAGGGACTAGCGGAAGTGACCGGGGAGCTGTTTTTT. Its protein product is CASSQGLAEVTGELFF.

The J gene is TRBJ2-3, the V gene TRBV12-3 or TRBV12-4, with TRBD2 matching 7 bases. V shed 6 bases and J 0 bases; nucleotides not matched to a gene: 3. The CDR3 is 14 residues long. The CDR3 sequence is CASRISGSTDTQYF. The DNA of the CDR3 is TGTGCCAGCAGGATTAGCGGGAGCACAGATACGCAGTATTTT.